The 31 T cell receptor beta chains below come from one sample, sequenced in a study of T cells in localized non-small cell lung cancer. TCRdb's table, derived via immunoSEQ multiplex PCR, lists solely in-frame clones and lacks some. Seen here are 75,000 to 80,000 clones, 80% observed once, and the top ten hold roughly 9%. Source: peripheral blood, taken before any cancer treatment. The receptors come from a female donor at least 60 years old with stage I lung adenocarcinoma.

The chain employs TRBV5-4 and TRBJ2-2, with 8 positions matching TRBD2. The CDR3 runs to 15 residues. The V and J ends lost 2 bases and 1 base, in that order; junction bases with no gene match: 1. Germline loops: CDR1 SGHNT, CDR2 YYREEE (reference sequence). The CDR3 DNA reads as TGTGCCAGCAGCTTAGCGGGGGTGAACACCGGGGAGCTGTTTTTT. It specifies CASSLAGVNTGELFF.

The chain combines TRBV29-1 with TRBJ1-4; no clear D gene. Germline V gene sequence: CDR1 SQVTM, CDR2 ANQGSEA. The CDR3 is made up of 13 amino acids. Trimming cost V 4 bases and J 6 bases, with 12 bases left between them. The CDR3 spells CSVGTAPDEKLFF. Here the CDR3 DNA reads TGCAGCGTTGGTACAGCCCCGGATGAAAAACTGTTTTTT.

This sequence joins TRBV2 and TRBJ1-4; D uncertain. This CDR3 comprises 17 residues. CDR1 and CDR2 (germline): SNHLY, FYNNEI. Trimming cost V 3 bases and J 3 bases, with 17 bases left between them. The CDR3 DNA is TGTGCCAGCAGTGATGCAGTAATCCCGGCGGCTAATGAAAAACTGTTTTTT. It is translated as CASSDAVIPAANEKLFF.

The chain uses TRBV20-1 and TRBJ1-3; weak D call: TRBD1 (5 bases). The CDR3 loop spans 11 amino acids. The germline CDR1 and CDR2 sequences are DFQATT and SNEGSKA (reference sequence). With 4 bases removed from V and 8 bases from J, the gap between germline ends came to 9 bases. CDR3: CSAMGGYTIYF. The DNA for the CDR3 is TGCAGTGCTATGGGGGGGTACACCATATATTTT.

This sequence joins TRBV7-9 and TRBJ2-1, with 11 bases lining up with TRBD2. This CDR3 spans 15 amino acids. Germline lookup yields CDR1 SEHNR and CDR2 FQNEAQ (reference sequence). Trimming removed 3 bases from V and 5 bases from J; junction bases left unmatched: 3. CDR3 sequence: CASSFGLAGNNEQFF. For the CDR3, the DNA is TGTGCCAGCAGCTTTGGACTAGCGGGCAACAATGAGCAGTTCTTC. The whole variable domain, filled in from reference TRBV7-9 and TRBJ2-1, reads DTGVSQNPRHKITKRGQNVTFRCDPISEHNRLYWYRQTLGQGPEFLTYFQNEAQLEKSRLLSDRFSAERPKGSFSTLEIQRTEQGDSAMYLCASSFGLAGNNEQFFGPGTRLTVL.

This chain joins TRBV7-9 and TRBJ2-5; tentatively, D is TRBD2 (5 bases). CDR3 length: 15 amino acids. Trimming left V 6 bases short and J 3 bases short, with 17 bases between. The germline V gene encodes CDR1 SEHNR and CDR2 FQNEAQ (reference sequence). CDR3 region: CASRFGVAPEETQYF. For the CDR3, the DNA is TGTGCCAGCAGATTCGGGGTGGCTCCGGAAGAGACCCAGTACTTC. The variable domain in full, completed from reference TRBV7-9 and TRBJ2-5, reads DTGVSQNPRHKITKRGQNVTFRCDPISEHNRLYWYRQTLGQGPEFLTYFQNEAQLEKSRLLSDRFSAERPKGSFSTLEIQRTEQGDSAMYLCASRFGVAPEETQYFGPGTRLLVL.

V and J are TRBV19 and TRBJ2-3; D possibly corresponds to TRBD2 (5 bases). Trimming left V 10 bases short and J 1 base short, with 12 bases between. CDR1 is LNHDA and CDR2 is SQIVND in the germline V gene (reference sequence). The CDR3 length is 13 residues. CDR3 nucleotides: TGTGCCACCGCGGGTTCCGGCACAGATACGCAGTATTTT. It yields the protein CATAGSGTDTQYF.

With respect to this clone: One end of the junction varies from germline; a read error may be responsible. This chain uses TRBV7-7 with TRBJ2-5, with D unclear. The CDR3 is 13 amino acids. Germline loops: CDR1 SSHAT, CDR2 FNYEAQ (reference sequence). The CDR3 DNA reads TGTGCTAGCAGCTATTACATACAAGAGACCCAGTACTTC. Protein: CASSYYIQETQYF.

This clone was counted only a few times. The V gene is TRBV5-1, the J gene TRBJ1-1; 7 positions agree with TRBD1. V gave up 4 bases and J gave up 2 bases; unmatched junction bases: 5. The germline CDR1 and CDR2 sequences are SGHRS and YFSETQ. The CDR3 consists of 14 residues. The DNA for the CDR3 is TGCGCCAGCAGCGTAACAGGGGTTAACACTGAAGCTTTCTTT. It codes for CASSVTGVNTEAFF.

The chain has TRBV9 and TRBJ2-5; D could derive from TRBD1 or TRBD2 (5 bases each). The V gene's germline CDR1 is SGDLS and CDR2 YYNGEE. The CDR3 runs to 14 residues. The V end was cut by 4 bases, the J end by 6 bases, with 16 bases between. CDR3 residues: CASSPSGDAQTQYF. CDR3 bases: TGTGCCAGCAGCCCTAGTGGGGACGCCCAGACCCAGTACTTC.

The V and J genes are TRBV30 and TRBJ2-5; tentative D call: TRBD1 (6 bases). The J call may be incorrect, as the DNA end agrees better with TRBJ2-7. The CDR3 runs 14 residues. The germline gives CDR1 GTSNPN, CDR2 SVGIG (reference sequence). The CDR3 region is CAWSALAGDYEQYF. CDR3 coding DNA: TGTGCCTGGAGTGCCCTGGCAGGGGACTACGAGCAGTACTTC.

The table lists this clone with a count of one. The rearrangement uses TRBV30 and TRBJ2-7; D might be TRBD2 (6 bases). Germline CDR1 and CDR2: GTSNPN and SVGIG (reference sequence). V lost 0 bases, J lost 4 bases, and 13 bases lay in between. This CDR3 spans 14 amino acids. CDR3 loop: CAWSVHGSLYEQYF. The CDR3, as DNA: TGTGCCTGGAGTGTACACGGGAGCCTTTACGAGCAGTACTTC.

The chain combines TRBV2 with TRBJ1-5; D is possibly TRBD1 (6 bases). CDR1 and CDR2 from the germline V gene are SNHLY and FYNNEI. The V gene lost 5 bases and the J gene lost 9 bases, with 17 bases spanning the gap. CDR3 size: 14 residues. The CDR3 loop is CASSIGTSVRPQHF. The CDR3 coding sequence is TGTGCCAGCAGTATCGGGACATCCGTTCGGCCCCAGCATTTT.

The rearrangement joins TRBV5-1 to TRBJ1-6, with a tentative D call TRBD1 (5 bases). Trimming shortened V by 1 base and J by 0 bases, and 8 bases separated the two germline ends. CDR3 length equals 16 residues. Germline V CDR1 and CDR2: SGHRS, YFSETQ. The CDR3 DNA reads as TGCGCCAGCAGCTTGACAGGTCGCTCCTATAATTCACCCCTCCACTTT. Residues: CASSLTGRSYNSPLHF.

V and J are TRBV27 and TRBJ2-3; 7 bases align to TRBD2. The CDR3 length is 17 residues. V dropped 8 bases and J dropped 4; count of bases not matched to a gene: 18. Looked up from germline, CDR1 is MNHEY and CDR2 is SMNVEV (reference sequence). DNA for the CDR3: TGTGCCAGCTCTTTAAGGTTTGGGGGGGATGTACCAGATACGCAGTATTTT. It specifies CASSLRFGGDVPDTQYF.

The V call is TRBV30, the J call TRBJ1-6; a possible D gene is TRBD1 (6 bases). Germline V CDR1 and CDR2: GTSNPN, SVGIG (reference sequence). V lost 4 bases, J lost 0 bases, and 10 bases lay in between. CDR3 length: 15 residues. CDR3 DNA sequence: TGTGCCTGGACTCAGGGGAGCTCCTATAATTCACCCCTCCACTTT. The encoded protein is CAWTQGSSYNSPLHF.

This clone was found a few times. The chain employs TRBV9 and TRBJ1-1, with D possibly matching TRBD1 (6 bases). In germline, CDR1 is SGDLS, CDR2 YYNGEE. The V gene lost 3 bases and the J gene lost 0 bases, with 15 bases spanning the gap. This CDR3 is 16 amino acids long. CDR3 DNA: TGTGCCAGCAGCGGAACCTCGGGGGCCCTGAACACTGAAGCTTTCTTT. Its protein product is CASSGTSGALNTEAFF.

This clone was observed many times. The chain joins TRBV5-6 to TRBJ2-5; 7 nucleotides line up with TRBD1. Germline values: CDR1 SGHDT, CDR2 YYEEEE. The CDR3 loop spans 15 amino acids. V shed 1 base, J shed 2 bases, and the junction held 5 bases outside the gene matches. CDR3 region: CASSLRGRGQETQYF. The CDR3 DNA reads TGTGCCAGCAGCTTGAGGGGGCGCGGGCAAGAGACCCAGTACTTC.

The rearrangement joins TRBV29-1 to TRBJ1-4, with D hard to call. The V and J ends lost 5 bases and 5 bases respectively, with 9 bases between them. This CDR3 comprises 12 residues. CDR1 and CDR2 (germline): SQVTM, ANQGSEA. CDR3 in DNA: TGCAGCGTTAGGATGGGGAATGAAAAACTGTTTTTT. The encoded protein is CSVRMGNEKLFF.

V is TRBV27 and J is TRBJ2-7; 7 bases match TRBD1. Looked up from germline, CDR1 is MNHEY and CDR2 is SMNVEV (reference sequence). The CDR3 has 13 amino acids. The V gene end was trimmed by 2 bases and the J gene end by 3 bases; junction bases not matched to a gene: 1. The CDR3 region has the DNA TGTGCCAGCAGTTTAAGGGACAGCTACGAGCAGTACTTC. This encodes CASSLRDSYEQYF.

The chain couples TRBV28 to TRBJ2-2, with D uncertain. This CDR3 region has 14 residues. The germline V gene has CDR1 MDHEN and CDR2 SYDVKM. The V end was cut by 8 bases, the J end by 3 bases, with 13 bases between. CDR3 sequence: CASCWQPDTGELFF. In nucleotides, the CDR3 is TGTGCCAGCTGTTGGCAGCCGGACACCGGGGAGCTGTTTTTT.

The J gene is TRBJ2-2, the V gene TRBV7-9; 8 bases fit TRBD2. V dropped 2 bases and J dropped 4; count of bases not matched to a gene: 6. Germline CDR1 and CDR2: SEHNR and FQNEAQ (reference sequence). This CDR3 spans 16 amino acids. The CDR3 DNA follows: TGTGCCAGCAGCTTATCGGGGGGGCGCGGCACCGGGGAGCTGTTTTTT. It translates to CASSLSGGRGTGELFF.

This chain connects TRBV6-5 to TRBJ2-5; D is uncertain. CDR1 and CDR2 (germline): MNHEY, SVGAGI. This CDR3 region has 15 residues. V lost 2 bases and J lost 4, with 14 bases in between. This CDR3 is CASSYSTVSRETQYF. CDR3 sequence (DNA): TGTGCCAGCAGTTACAGCACGGTTTCACGAGAGACCCAGTACTTC.

The chain combines TRBV28 with TRBJ2-7; 7 nucleotides line up with TRBD1. V shed 10 bases, J shed 2 bases, and the junction held 5 bases outside the gene matches. This CDR3 contains 12 residues. The germline V gene encodes CDR1 MDHEN and CDR2 SYDVKM. CDR3 loop: CATQGTAYEQYF. The CDR3 nucleotides are TGTGCCACACAGGGGACAGCCTACGAGCAGTACTTC.

Here the CDR3 DNA reads TGTGCCAGCAGTTTTTTAGAGACCCAGTACTTC. It yields the protein CASSFLETQYF. This rearrangement joins TRBV7-2 to TRBJ2-5; D is ambiguous. The CDR3 covers 11 residues. The V end lost 6 bases, the J end lost 4 bases, and 6 bases lay between the germline ends. The germline V gene has CDR1 SGHTA and CDR2 FQGNSA.

This sequence joins TRBV7-2 and TRBJ2-3, with 7 bases matching TRBD1. Germline values: CDR1 SGHTA, CDR2 FQGNSA. This CDR3 region has 12 residues. Trimming cost V 5 bases and J 11 bases; bases outside gene matches: 7. The CDR3 region is CASSTTGTEQYF. The CDR3 DNA follows: TGTGCCAGCAGCACAACTGGGACAGAGCAGTATTTT. The variable domain in full, completed from reference TRBV7-2 and TRBJ2-3, reads GAGVSQSPSNKVTEKGKDVELRCDPISGHTALYWYRQSLGQGLEFLIYFQGNSAPDKSGLPSDRFSAERTGGSVSTLTIQRTQQEDSAVYLCASSTTGTEQYFGPGTRLTVL.

As regards this clone: A junction boundary mismatches the germline segment, possibly from a read error. The CDR3 spells CASTKAGGPRGTQYF. As DNA, the CDR3 is TGTGCTAGCACCAAAGCGGGAGGGCCTAGAGGGACCCAGTACTTC. This chain uses TRBV7-7 with TRBJ2-5; 10 nucleotides match TRBD2. Germline V gives CDR1 SSHAT, CDR2 FNYEAQ (reference sequence). This CDR3 is built from 15 residues.

This chain joins TRBV5-6 and TRBJ2-7; the D is unclear. V was pared by 2 bases and J by 0 bases, with 6 bases between. CDR1 is SGHDT, CDR2 YYEEEE, per germline. This CDR3 has 13 residues. The CDR3 is CASSFGTSYEQYF. The CDR3 nucleotides are TGTGCCAGCAGCTTCGGCACCTCCTACGAGCAGTACTTC.

The chain is built from TRBV5-4 and TRBJ1-2; possible D gene TRBD1, 5 bases. CDR1 and CDR2 (germline): SGHNT, YYREEE (reference sequence). This CDR3 is 15 amino acids long. V was pared by 0 bases and J by 4 bases, with 13 bases between. The CDR3 loop is CASSLGQGTGYGYTF. In DNA form, the CDR3 reads TGTGCCAGCAGCTTGGGGCAGGGAACAGGCTATGGCTACACCTTC.

The chain links TRBV10-3 to TRBJ1-5, with 11 positions matching TRBD1. This CDR3 region has 14 residues. The junction had 5 bases not matched to a gene; V was cut back by 6 bases and J by 7 bases. In germline, CDR1 is ENHRY, CDR2 SYGVKD. The CDR3 loop reads CAIRGQGAFQPQHF. DNA of the CDR3: TGTGCCATCAGAGGACAGGGGGCTTTCCAGCCCCAGCATTTT.

The V gene is TRBV16, the J gene TRBJ1-1; maybe TRBD1 (6 bases). The CDR3 loop spans 15 amino acids. In germline, CDR1 is KGHSY, CDR2 FQNENV. Trimming cost V 4 bases and J 2 bases, with 14 bases left between them. This CDR3 reads CASSLTSGTNTEAFF. CDR3 DNA: TGTGCCAGCAGCCTGACTTCCGGGACAAACACTGAAGCTTTCTTT.